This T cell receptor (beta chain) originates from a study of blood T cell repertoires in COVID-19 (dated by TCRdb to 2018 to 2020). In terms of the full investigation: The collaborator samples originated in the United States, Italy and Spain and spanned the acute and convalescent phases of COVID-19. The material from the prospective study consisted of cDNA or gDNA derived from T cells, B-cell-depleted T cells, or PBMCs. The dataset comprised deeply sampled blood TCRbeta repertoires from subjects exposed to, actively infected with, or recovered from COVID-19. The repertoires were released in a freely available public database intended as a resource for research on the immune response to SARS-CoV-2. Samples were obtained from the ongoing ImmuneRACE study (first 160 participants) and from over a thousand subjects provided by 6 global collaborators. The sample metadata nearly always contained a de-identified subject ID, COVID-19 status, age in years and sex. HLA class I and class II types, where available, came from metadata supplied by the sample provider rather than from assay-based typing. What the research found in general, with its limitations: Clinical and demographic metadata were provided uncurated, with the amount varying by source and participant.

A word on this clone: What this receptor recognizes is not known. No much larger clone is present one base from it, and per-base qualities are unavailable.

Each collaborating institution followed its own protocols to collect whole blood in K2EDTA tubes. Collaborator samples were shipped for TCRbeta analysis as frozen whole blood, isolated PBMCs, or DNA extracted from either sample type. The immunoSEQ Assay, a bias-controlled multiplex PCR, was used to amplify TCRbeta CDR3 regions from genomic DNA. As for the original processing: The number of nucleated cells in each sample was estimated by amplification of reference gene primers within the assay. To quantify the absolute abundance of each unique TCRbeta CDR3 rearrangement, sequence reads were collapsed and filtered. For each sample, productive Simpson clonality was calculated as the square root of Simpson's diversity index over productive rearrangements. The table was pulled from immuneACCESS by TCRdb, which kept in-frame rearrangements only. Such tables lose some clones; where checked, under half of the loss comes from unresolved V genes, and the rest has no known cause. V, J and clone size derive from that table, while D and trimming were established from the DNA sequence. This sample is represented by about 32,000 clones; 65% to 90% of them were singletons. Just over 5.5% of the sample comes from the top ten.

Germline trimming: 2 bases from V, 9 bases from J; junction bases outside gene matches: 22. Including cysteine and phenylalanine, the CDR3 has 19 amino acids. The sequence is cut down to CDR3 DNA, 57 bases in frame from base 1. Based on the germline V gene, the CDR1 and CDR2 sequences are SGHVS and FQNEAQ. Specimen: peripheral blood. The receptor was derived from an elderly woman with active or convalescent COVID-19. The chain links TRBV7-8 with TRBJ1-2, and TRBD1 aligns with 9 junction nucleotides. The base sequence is TGTGCCAGCAGCTTACGCGAACAGGGGGCAACGTCCACCCACATGAGCTACACCTTC. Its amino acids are CASSLREQGATSTHMSYTF.